This is a list of T cell receptor beta chains from one sample in a study of a mutant IDH1 vaccine in newly diagnosed glioma. Their antigens remain unidentified. Data came from immunoSEQ multiplex PCR; TCRdb stores just in-frame clones and leaves some out. The repertoire holds 25,000 to 30,000 clones, roughly 80% seen once, with roughly a sixth in the top ten. The sample consisted of PBMCs, taken from a glioma patient whose treatment included an IDH1 peptide vaccine. These receptors came from a woman in her 30s with glioma. CDR3s include the opening cysteine and the closing phenylalanine or tryptophan. Fields, in order: D gene, J gene, clone size, V gene, CDR3 DNA, CDR3 protein. A D gene is named only where the DNA matches it firmly. Expanded clones get a size class; other rows say once, few or many, or leave the size out.

TRBD2 TRBJ2-2 - TRBV11-3 TGTGCCAGCAGCGCGACTAGCGGGGGGGCCTTCCGGGAGCTGTTTTTT CASSATSGGAFRELFF
- TRBJ1-3 - TRBV4-1 TGCGCCAGCAGCCAAAGCCCGCTAGGGACACCAAACACCATATATTTT CASSQSPLGTPNTIYF
TRBD1 TRBJ2-2 - TRBV4-3 TGCGCCAGCAGCCAAGCCAGGGGGATCACCGGGGAGCTGTTTTTT CASSQARGITGELFF
- TRBJ1-4 few TRBV5-1 TGCGCCAGCAGCTTGGAGGGGCTGGAAAAACTGTTTTTT CASSLEGLEKLFF
- TRBJ2-5 - TRBV5-4 TGTGCCAGCAGCTCAAAGGGGGGGAGGGTAGGGGAGACCCAGTACTTC CASSSKGGRVGETQYF
- TRBJ1-3 - TRBV7-9 TGTGCCAGCAGTACCTCCGGAAACACCATATATTTT CASSTSGNTIYF
- TRBJ2-5 - TRBV29-1 TGCAGCGCCACGCAGGGAGAGACCCAGTACTTC CSATQGETQYF
TRBD1 TRBJ1-2 - TRBV6-5 TGTGCCAGCAGTTCCTCAGGACAGGGGGAATATGGCTACACCTTC CASSSSGQGEYGYTF
- TRBJ1-6 - TRBV30 TGTGCCTGGACTCCCGGGACAAACTATAATTCACCCCTCCACTTT CAWTPGTNYNSPLHF
- TRBJ2-4 - TRBV19 TGTGCCACCTCACCGGGGCGAGCCAAAAACATTCAGTACTTC CATSPGRAKNIQYF
TRBD1 TRBJ1-6 - TRBV7-2 TGTGCCAGCAGAGATACAGGGGTTAGACCCCTCCACTTT CASRDTGVRPLHF
- TRBJ1-1 - TRBV20-1 TGCAGTGCTAGAATGGGAGGGGGAGCTTTCTTT CSARMGGGAFF
TRBD1 TRBJ1-5 - TRBV6-1 TGTGCCAGCAGTGAAGTAGCAGGGGGTCAGCCCCAGCATTTT CASSEVAGGQPQHF
- TRBJ1-5 - TRBV30 TGTGCCTGGACAAACGGGGGGCCCCAGCATTTT CAWTNGGPQHF
TRBD2 TRBJ2-1 - TRBV9 TGTGCCAGCAGCGTATCGGCGGGGGCCTACAATGAGCAGTTCTTC CASSVSAGAYNEQFF
TRBD1 TRBJ2-2 few TRBV5-1 TGCGCCAGCAGCTTGTTGACAGGGGGAACCGGGGAGCTGTTTTTT CASSLLTGGTGELFF
TRBD2 TRBJ2-7 once TRBV7-9 TGTGCCAGCAGCTTGGGCGGGAGAGCCTACGAGCAGTACTTC CASSLGGRAYEQYF
- TRBJ2-3 - TRBV6-5 TGTGCCAGCAGCCGCGACCTGGCAGATACGCAGTATTTT CASSRDLADTQYF
TRBD2 TRBJ2-3 - TRBV4-3 TGCGCCAGCAGCCAAGATCGACTAGCGGGGACAGATACGCAGTATTTT CASSQDRLAGTDTQYF
- TRBJ1-2 - TRBV9 TGTGCCAGCAGCGTAGCTAAACACTTCTATGGCTACACCTTC CASSVAKHFYGYTF
TRBD1 TRBJ1-6 - TRBV5-4 TGTGCCAGCAGCTCAGGAGTAACAGGGGGGTCCCACCGGGCCCTCCACTTT CASSSGVTGGSHRALHF
- TRBJ1-1 - TRBV2 TGTGCCGACCGACAGATGAACACTGAAGCTTTCTTT CADRQMNTEAFF
TRBD1 TRBJ2-6 - TRBV5-1 TGCGCCAGCAGCAAGGGGACAGGGGAGGGGGCCAACGTCCTGACTTTC CASSKGTGEGANVLTF
- TRBJ2-6 few TRBV6-1 TGTGCCAGCACCCCCCTCCGGGTCCTGACTTTC CASTPLRVLTF
- TRBJ1-2 - TRBV6-5 TGTGCCAGCAGTTACTCCGGGACAAACTATGGCTACACCTTC CASSYSGTNYGYTF
- TRBJ1-6 once TRBV14 TGTGCCAGCAGCCAAGAGGGCCAGAGTTATTCACCCCTCCACTTT CASSQEGQSYSPLHF
- TRBJ1-1 - TRBV27 TGTGCCAGCAGTTTAACAGGTGGTCTAAACACTGAAGCTTTCTTT CASSLTGGLNTEAFF
TRBD2 TRBJ2-1 once TRBV7-2 TGTGCCAGCAGCTTAGTAGCGGGCACGTACAATGAGCAGTTCTTC CASSLVAGTYNEQFF
- TRBJ1-2 - TRBV20-1 TGCAGTGCCATCCTAGGATTTGGCTACACCTTC CSAILGFGYTF
TRBD1 TRBJ1-4 - TRBV27 TGTGCCAGCAGTCCATTCGGGACAGGGGAAAAACTGTTTTTT CASSPFGTGEKLFF
- TRBJ1-1 - TRBV7-2 TGTGCCAGCAGCTGGGGACGGAACACTGAAGCTTTCTTT CASSWGRNTEAFF
- TRBJ1-1 - TRBV5-1 TGCGCCAGCAGCTTGTTATTAGGGAACACTGAAGCTTTCTTT CASSLLLGNTEAFF
TRBD1 TRBJ2-7 - TRBV27 TGTGCCAGCAGTTATACAGGGGGCTACGAGCAGTACTTC CASSYTGGYEQYF
- TRBJ1-2 - TRBV30 TGTGCCTGGAGTGCCCAGGGCTATGGCTACACCTTC CAWSAQGYGYTF
- TRBJ1-5 - TRBV19 TGTGCCAGTAGTGCCTATAGACAGGACCACAATCAGCCCCAGCATTTT CASSAYRQDHNQPQHF
- TRBJ1-2 - TRBV9 TGTGCCAGCAGCGGAACATACGGCTACACCTTC CASSGTYGYTF
TRBD1 TRBJ2-7 - TRBV5-1 TGCGCCAGCAGCGTAGGGGGCGCCTACGAGCAGTACTTC CASSVGGAYEQYF
- TRBJ1-1 - TRBV27 TGTGCCAGCAGTTTAACACCGACGCGGACTGAAGCTTTCTTT CASSLTPTRTEAFF
- TRBJ1-2 - TRBV27 TGTGCCAGCAGTCCTCCGGGACTTTTTGGCTACACCTTC CASSPPGLFGYTF
- TRBJ1-2 - TRBV5-1 TGCGCCAGCAGCTTGGGGGGGCCCTATGGCTACACCTTC CASSLGGPYGYTF
- TRBJ2-1 - TRBV5-1 TGCGCCAGCAGCTTGGCCCCAGGTATTGATGAGCAGTTCTTC CASSLAPGIDEQFF